The rows below give T cell receptor beta chains drawn from one sample of a study of response to subunit inactivated influenza vaccine. TCRdb passed the RT-PCR reads through MiXCR, listing each CDR3 protein once. The data hold about 650,000 distinct CDR3 sequences, with about a sixth observed a single time. The sample in question was PBMCs from blood, obtained 12 days after vaccination. The receptors were gathered from a man in his forties or fifties who received an inactivated influenza vaccine. The CDR3 runs from the conserved cysteine through the conserved F or W. Each record gives: J gene, D gene, V gene, clone size, CDR3 protein, CDR3 DNA. The D gene is left open where the match is weak. Clone size, where shown, is once, few, many, or a class for clones that have expanded.

TRBJ2-1	NA	TRBV7-2	few	CASSGQAIGNEQFF	TGTGCCAGCAGTGGCCAAGCCATAGGCAATGAGCAGTTCTTC
TRBJ2-5	NA	TRBV2	many	CASNRGETQYF	TGTGCCAGCAACCGGGGTGAGACCCAGTACTTC
TRBJ1-3	NA	TRBV10-2	few	CASSEMVLGNTIYF	TGCGCCAGCAGTGAAATGGTCCTTGGAAACACCATATATTTT
TRBJ2-1	TRBD2	TRBV12-3/TRBV12-4	NA	CASSSGLPNNEQFF	TGTGCCAGCAGTTCGGGACTACCTAACAATGAGCAGTTCTTC
TRBJ2-7	TRBD1	TRBV12-3/TRBV12-4	NA	CATAGGPTYEQYF	TGTGCCACGGCAGGGGGTCCTACCTACGAGCAGTACTTC
TRBJ1-2	NA	TRBV3-1	NA	CASSQGTDRGYTF	TGTGCCAGCAGCCAAGGGACAGACAGAGGCTACACCTTC
TRBJ1-6	TRBD1	TRBV5-1	NA	CASSYDGDRASPLHF	TGCGCCAGCAGCTACGACGGGGACAGGGCGTCACCCCTCCACTTT
TRBJ2-1	NA	TRBV6-1	few	CASRRDGPYNEQFF	TGTGCCAGCAGGAGGGACGGACCCTACAATGAGCAGTTCTTC
TRBJ2-7	NA	TRBV7-2	few	CASSPGRRPSSYEQYF	TGTGCCAGCAGCCCGGGACGCAGGCCTAGCTCCTACGAGCAGTACTTC
TRBJ2-1	NA	TRBV5-8	NA	CASAVNLASYNEQFF	TGTGCCAGCGCCGTAAACTTAGCCTCCTACAATGAGCAGTTCTTC
TRBJ2-7	NA	TRBV7-2	NA	CASSSETAYEQYF	TGTGCCAGCAGCTCGGAGACAGCGTACGAGCAGTACTTC
TRBJ1-6	NA	TRBV7-9	NA	CASSFTDNSPLHF	TGTGCCAGCAGCTTCACGGATAATTCACCCCTCCACTTT
TRBJ2-1	NA	TRBV6-1	NA	CASTRDLGNEQFF	TGTGCCAGCACTCGGGACCTAGGGAATGAGCAGTTCTTC
TRBJ2-7	TRBD1	TRBV6-2/TRBV6-3	NA	CASSLTQGAGKQYF	TGTGCCAGCAGCCTTACTCAGGGGGCTGGAAAGCAGTACTTC
TRBJ2-1	TRBD2	TRBV3-1	few	CASSGTSGHNEQFF	TGTGCCAGCAGCGGGACTAGCGGACACAATGAGCAGTTCTTC
TRBJ2-1	NA	TRBV5-6	many	CASSSGTDKANEQFF	TGTGCCAGCAGCTCGGGGACTGACAAGGCCAATGAGCAGTTCTTC
TRBJ2-5	TRBD2	TRBV5-6	many	CASTGGLVGTQYF	TGTGCCAGCACTGGAGGACTAGTGGGGACCCAGTACTTC
TRBJ1-2	TRBD1	TRBV7-9	few	CASSLGGTDYYGYTF	TGTGCCAGCAGCTTAGGGGGGACAGACTACTATGGCTACACCTTC
TRBJ1-1	NA	TRBV12-3/TRBV12-4	few	CAWAGPSGNAFF	TGTGCCTGGGCGGGGCCCTCAGGGAACGCTTTCTTT
TRBJ2-1	TRBD1	TRBV4-2	NA	CASSQDLQGARYEQFF	TGTGCCAGCAGCCAAGATTTACAGGGGGCGCGCTATGAGCAGTTCTTC
TRBJ2-1	NA	TRBV24-1	few	CATSDLSAPWGRQFF	TGTGCCACCAGTGATTTGTCGGCCCCATGGGGGAGGCAGTTCTTC
TRBJ1-5	TRBD1	TRBV20-1	NA	CSASGTGSYPHQPQHF	TGCAGTGCTAGTGGGACAGGGAGTTACCCTCATCAGCCCCAGCATTTT